The 30 T cell receptor beta chains below come from one sample, sequenced in a study of blood T cell repertoires in COVID-19 (dated by TCRdb to 2018 to 2020). Library preparation was by the immunoSEQ multiplex PCR assay. TCRdb mirrors the immuneACCESS table, restricted to in-frame sequences. Some clones are absent from its copies; in checked studies, under half trace to an unresolved V gene, and the reason for the others is unknown. In this sample the table shows around 130,000 clones, about 80% of which occur a single time. The ten most abundant clones make up roughly 10% of the sample. Specimen: peripheral blood. These TCRs come from a man aged 35 to 55 with active or convalescent COVID-19.

This chain uses TRBV11-2 with TRBJ1-6, with TRBD1 matching 10 bases. Germline loops: CDR1 SGHAT, CDR2 FQNNGV. This CDR3 is 18 amino acids long. The trim removed 1 base at V and 10 bases at J, leaving 13 bases unmatched. The chain's CDR3 is CASSLVSWDRGEGSPLHF. The DNA for the CDR3 is TGTGCCAGCAGCTTAGTCTCTTGGGACAGGGGAGAAGGATCACCCCTCCACTTT.

The chain carries TRBV5-1 and TRBJ2-6, with 7 nucleotides matching TRBD1. The J segment lost 2 bases and the V segment lost 2 bases, leaving 4 bases of the junction unmatched. The V gene's germline CDR1 is SGHRS and CDR2 YFSETQ. The CDR3 runs 16 residues. The CDR3, as DNA: TGCGCCAGCAGCTTACCCACAGGGGCTGGGGCCAACGTCCTGACTTTC. Translated, it gives CASSLPTGAGANVLTF.

This clone has a single count. The V call is TRBV3-1 (or the pseudogene TRBV3-2), the J call TRBJ1-6; possibly TRBD1 for D (5 bases). This CDR3 contains 14 residues. With 2 bases removed from V and 7 bases from J, the gap between germline ends came to 9 bases. Germline V gives CDR1 LGHDT, CDR2 YNNKEL (reference sequence). CDR3: CASSQQGSNSPLHF. The CDR3 coding sequence is TGTGCCAGCAGCCAACAGGGTAGCAATTCACCCCTCCACTTT.

The chain carries TRBV12-3 or TRBV12-4 and TRBJ1-2; 7 bases match TRBD1. Trimming at V came to 6 bases and at J to 3 bases, leaving 4 bases not matched to a gene. The CDR3 covers 13 residues. As DNA, the CDR3 is TGTGCCAGCAGACGACAGGGTGACTATGGCTACACCTTC. Amino acids: CASRRQGDYGYTF.

The chain recombines TRBV19 with TRBJ2-3; 12 positions match TRBD1. Unmatched junction bases numbered 5, after V lost 4 bases and J lost 3 bases. The CDR3 is 16 amino acids. The germline gives CDR1 LNHDA, CDR2 SQIVND (reference sequence). This chain's CDR3 is CASSTRGQGATDTQYF. The CDR3 nucleotides are TGTGCCAGTAGTACCCGGGGACAGGGGGCAACAGATACGCAGTATTTT. The full variable domain, completed using reference TRBV19 and TRBJ2-3, is DGGITQSPKYLFRKEGQNVTLSCEQNLNHDAMYWYRQDPGQGLRLIYYSQIVNDFQKGDIAEGYSVSREKKESFPLTVTSAQKNPTAFYLCASSTRGQGATDTQYFGPGTRLTVL.

The V and J genes are TRBV9 and TRBJ1-3; 7 nucleotides agree with TRBD1. The CDR3 has 17 amino acids. CDR1 and CDR2 (germline): SGDLS, YYNGEE. V gave up 0 bases and J gave up 0 bases; unmatched junction bases: 6. CDR3 DNA sequence: TGTGCCAGCAGCGTAGGTGGGACAGCCCGCTCTGGAAACACCATATATTTT. Amino acids: CASSVGGTARSGNTIYF.

The V gene is TRBV9, the J gene TRBJ1-6; D may be TRBD1 (5 bases). V shed 0 bases and J shed 8 bases, with 21 bases lying between them. The germline gives CDR1 SGDLS, CDR2 YYNGEE. The CDR3 runs to 18 residues. CDR3 coding DNA: TGTGCCAGCAGCGTAGCCGACCAGGCAGGGTCTTCGTATTCACCCCTCCACTTT. It translates to CASSVADQAGSSYSPLHF.

The chain combines TRBV6-6 with TRBJ1-4; TRBD1 is a possible D gene (5 bases). Germline CDR1 is MNHNY and CDR2 is SVGAGI (reference sequence). There are 14 residues in the CDR3. With 7 bases removed from V and 8 bases from J, the gap between germline ends came to 17 bases. CDR3 sequence (DNA): TGTGCCAGCACCCACACCAGGGAGGGGGAAAAACTGTTTTTT. This translates into CASTHTREGEKLFF.

The chain is built from TRBV1 and TRBJ1-5; TRBD1, as called in the table, went unchecked against the DNA. TRBV1 is a known pseudogene. There are 16 residues in the CDR3. The CDR3, as DNA: TGCACCAGCAGCCAACTCTTTGACAGTCACAATCAGCCCCAGCATTTT. As protein: CTSSQLFDSHNQPQHF.

This clone was counted a single time. The J gene is TRBJ1-2, the V gene TRBV4-2; D possibly corresponds to TRBD1 (5 bases). This CDR3 comprises 15 residues. V was shortened by 1 base and J by 4 bases, with 13 bases between the two germline ends. Germline V gene sequence: CDR1 LGHNA, CDR2 YNFKEQ. Here the CDR3 DNA reads TGTGCCAGCAGCCAAGGGGGGGGAGGGATCTATGGCTACACCTTC. Amino acids: CASSQGGGGIYGYTF.

The chain joins TRBV6-5 to TRBJ2-3; 8 bases agree with TRBD2. The CDR3 is made up of 14 amino acids. Losses at the gene ends were 9 bases for V and 4 bases for J; bases not matched to a gene: 9. Looked up from germline, CDR1 is MNHEY and CDR2 is SVGAGI. The CDR3 here is CASQPGGGADTQYF. Here the CDR3 DNA reads TGTGCCAGTCAGCCCGGGGGGGGCGCAGATACGCAGTATTTT.

The chain employs TRBV6-5 and TRBJ2-3, with D tentatively TRBD2 (7 bases). Trimming cost V 3 bases and J 2 bases, with 12 bases left between them. Germline CDR1 and CDR2: MNHEY and SVGAGI. This CDR3 has 15 amino acids. CDR3 protein: CASSYRGAITDTQYF. The CDR3 DNA follows: TGTGCCAGCAGTTATCGGGGGGCCATCACAGATACGCAGTATTTT.

J is TRBJ1-4 and V is TRBV30; D is possibly TRBD1 (5 bases). V was pared by 3 bases and J by 8 bases, with 7 bases between. The CDR3 has 11 residues. Germline loops: CDR1 GTSNPN, CDR2 SVGIG (reference sequence). CDR3 region: CAWRDIEKLFF. The CDR3 nucleotides read TGTGCCTGGAGGGACATCGAAAAACTGTTTTTT.

The V gene is TRBV7-9, the J gene TRBJ2-7; TRBD1 matches at 11 bases. Germline CDR1 SEHNR, CDR2 FQNEAQ (reference sequence). The CDR3 runs 16 residues. The V segment lost 5 bases and the J segment 5 bases; nucleotides outside the gene matches: 11. The CDR3 nucleotides are TGTGCCAGCAGCACTAGGACAGGGGGCTCCCCTAACGAGCAGTACTTC. Residues: CASSTRTGGSPNEQYF.

The chain has TRBV11-2 and TRBJ2-1; TRBD2 might be the D (6 bases). The CDR3 loop spans 13 amino acids. Germline lookup yields CDR1 SGHAT and CDR2 FQNNGV. V was trimmed by 1 base and J by 8 bases, leaving 9 bases between them. For the CDR3, the DNA is TGTGCCAGCAGCTTAGGAGGGACTGATGAGCAGTTCTTC. Encoded protein: CASSLGGTDEQFF.

This chain links TRBV24-1 with TRBJ2-1; 12 bases align to TRBD2. The CDR3 has 17 residues. Germline V CDR1 and CDR2: KGHDR, SFDVKD. J gave up 7 bases and V 4 bases, and 10 bases lay outside the gene matches. As DNA, the CDR3 is TGTGCCACCAGTGACCCCGATCTAGCGGGGGGGAGGAATGAGCAGTTCTTC. Translation gives CATSDPDLAGGRNEQFF.

This chain uses TRBV6-5 with TRBJ1-5; D is perhaps TRBD1 (5 bases). The CDR3 runs to 13 residues. Between the trimmed V and J ends, which lost 6 bases and 6 bases, there was a span of 12 bases. Germline V gene sequence: CDR1 MNHEY, CDR2 SVGAGI. The CDR3 DNA reads as TGTGCCAGCAGCCTCATCGGGGGTCAGCCCCAGCATTTT. This encodes CASSLIGGQPQHF.

The chain links TRBV5-1 to TRBJ2-3; no definite D call. The V gene's germline CDR1 is SGHRS and CDR2 YFSETQ. The CDR3 has 10 amino acids. Trimming left V 4 bases short and J 7 bases short, with 4 bases between. This chain's CDR3 is CASSLNTQYF. The CDR3 coding sequence is TGCGCCAGCAGCCTTAATACGCAGTATTTT. Complete variable domain (other parts from reference TRBV5-1 and TRBJ2-3): KAGVTQTPRYLIKTRGQQVTLSCSPISGHRSVSWYQQTPGQGLQFLFEYFSETQRNKGNFPGRFSGRQFSNSRSEMNVSTLELGDSALYLCASSLNTQYFGPGTRLTVL.

This clone appeared once. The chain combines TRBV7-2 with TRBJ2-6; D is ambiguous. Trimming took 5 bases from V and 2 from J, leaving 10 bases between them. There are 15 residues in the CDR3. Germline V CDR1 and CDR2: SGHTA, FQGNSA. The CDR3 here is CASSALSPGANVLTF. The CDR3 region has the DNA TGTGCCAGCAGCGCACTATCACCTGGGGCCAACGTCCTGACTTTC. Using reference TRBV7-2 and TRBJ2-6 for the parts outside the CDR3, the full variable domain is GAGVSQSPSNKVTEKGKDVELRCDPISGHTALYWYRQSLGQGLEFLIYFQGNSAPDKSGLPSDRFSAERTGGSVSTLTIQRTQQEDSAVYLCASSALSPGANVLTFGAGSRLTVL.

The chain uses TRBV10-1 and TRBJ1-6; D call uncertain. The CDR3 has 16 amino acids. Germline-derived CDR1 and CDR2 are WNHNN and SYGVQD (reference sequence). V lost 3 bases and J 7 bases, leaving 16 bases between the germline ends. CDR3 in amino acids: CASSERTRAGNSPLHF. The CDR3 bases are TGCGCCAGCAGTGAAAGGACTCGTGCCGGGAATTCACCCCTCCACTTT.

This chain connects TRBV7-2 to TRBJ2-2; 8 nucleotides align to TRBD1. CDR1 and CDR2 (germline): SGHTA, FQGNSA. The CDR3 is 17 residues long. Trimming cost V 2 bases and J 4 bases; bases outside gene matches: 9. CDR3 sequence (DNA): TGTGCCAGCAGCTTATCGGGGGCACAGGGGGGCACCGGGGAGCTGTTTTTT. Protein product: CASSLSGAQGGTGELFF.

The rearrangement links TRBV9 to TRBJ2-1; TRBD2 matches at 13 bases. V lost 3 bases to trimming and J lost 6 bases; unmatched junction nucleotides: 15. Looked up from germline, CDR1 is SGDLS and CDR2 is YYNGEE. The CDR3 is 19 residues long. Written as DNA, the CDR3 is TGTGCCAGCAGCGCTGCCCCTACGAAGACTAGCGGGGGGACCAATGAGCAGTTCTTC. Amino acid sequence: CASSAAPTKTSGGTNEQFF.

The chain has TRBV20-1 and TRBJ1-1; a possible D gene is TRBD1 (6 bases). Trimming removed 3 bases at V and 4 bases at J, with 12 bases between. CDR1 and CDR2 from the germline V gene are DFQATT and SNEGSKA (reference sequence). The CDR3 has 13 amino acids. CDR3 bases: TGCAGTGCTAGTCTTCGGGGGGCCACTGAAGCTTTCTTT. Its protein product is CSASLRGATEAFF.

Regarding this clone: The same CDR3 also results from other DNA sequences found in this sample. The chain carries TRBV9 and TRBJ2-2, with 8 bases that match TRBD2. The junction had 5 bases not matched to a gene; V was cut back by 2 bases and J by 2 bases. The V gene's germline CDR1 is SGDLS and CDR2 YYNGEE. The CDR3 sequence is 16 residues long. CDR3 sequence (DNA): TGTGCCAGCAGCGTCGCCGGGGGGGCTAACACCGGGGAGCTGTTTTTT. Translated, it gives CASSVAGGANTGELFF.

The rearrangement uses TRBV7-2 and TRBJ1-6, with D maybe TRBD1 (5 bases). Germline-derived CDR1 and CDR2 are SGHTA and FQGNSA. Trimming removed 4 bases at V and 1 base at J, with 17 bases between. CDR3 length equals 18 residues. CDR3 sequence (DNA): TGTGCCAGCAGCTCAGGAACTCAGGGTTTTTCCTATAATTCACCCCTCCACTTT. Translated: CASSSGTQGFSYNSPLHF.

The chain has TRBV6-5 and TRBJ1-5, with D possibly being TRBD1 (5 bases). V was clipped by 6 bases and J by 3 bases, with 15 bases between them. In germline, CDR1 is MNHEY, CDR2 SVGAGI. The CDR3 loop spans 15 amino acids. The CDR3 protein is CASRKTVASNQPQHF. In nucleotides, the CDR3 is TGTGCCAGCAGAAAGACAGTAGCCTCCAATCAGCCCCAGCATTTT.

The V gene is TRBV5-1, the J gene TRBJ2-1; TRBD1 agrees at 7 bases. CDR3 length equals 13 residues. Germline lookup yields CDR1 SGHRS and CDR2 YFSETQ. V lost 4 bases to trimming and J lost 5 bases; unmatched junction nucleotides: 3. CDR3 sequence reads: CASSGDRHNEQFF. The DNA for the CDR3 is TGCGCCAGCAGCGGGGACAGACACAATGAGCAGTTCTTC.

The chain combines TRBV2 with TRBJ1-1, with unresolved D. Germline assignment: CDR1 SNHLY and CDR2 FYNNEI. The CDR3 contains 16 residues. The V gene lost 3 bases and the J gene lost 6 bases, with 20 bases spanning the gap. Here the CDR3 reads CASSDQIPGLRAEAFF. The DNA of the CDR3 is TGTGCCAGCAGTGACCAAATACCGGGCTTGAGGGCTGAAGCTTTCTTT.

DNA for the CDR3: TGTGCCAGCACCGTGGGGCCGGCCGGCGGCACTGAAGCTTTCTTT. It translates to CASTVGPAGGTEAFF. The gene calls are TRBV7-6 and TRBJ1-1; possibly TRBD1 for D (5 bases). Trimming removed 7 bases from V and 4 bases from J, with 19 bases in between. This CDR3 spans 15 amino acids. In germline, CDR1 is SGHVS, CDR2 FNYEAQ.

This rearrangement joins TRBV2 to TRBJ2-5; TRBD2 is a possible D gene (5 bases). V lost 6 bases and J lost 0, with 8 bases in between. From germline, CDR1 is SNHLY and CDR2 FYNNEI. The CDR3 covers 13 residues. The CDR3 is CASSGEYQETQYF. The CDR3, as DNA: TGTGCCAGCAGCGGGGAGTACCAAGAGACCCAGTACTTC.